The rows below give T cell receptor beta chains drawn from one sample of a study of blood T cell repertoires in COVID-19. Repertoires were generated with immunoSEQ multiplex PCR, while TCRdb's copy carries only in-frame clones and drops some. The data show about 66,000 clones, with nearly 90% seen just once and around 4.2% held by the top ten. The specimen was peripheral blood. The receptors come from a man in his 70s with acute or convalescent COVID-19. Each CDR3 is given with its conserved first and last residue. D genes are given only for firm matches. A clone size is listed for some rows: how often the clone was seen (once, few, many), or a class if it is expanded.

CASSSPLAGAYNEQFF	TGTGCCAGCAGTTCCCCCCTAGCGGGGGCCTACAATGAGCAGTTCTTC	TRBD2	NA	TRBV6-2/TRBV6-3	TRBJ2-1
CASSVPGSGNSPLHF	TGTGCCAGCAGCGTCCCGGGGAGCGGTAATTCACCCCTCCACTTT	NA	few	TRBV9	TRBJ1-6
CASSVDPSSYNEQFF	TGTGCCAGCAGCGTAGATCCCAGCTCCTACAATGAGCAGTTCTTC	NA	few	TRBV9	TRBJ2-1
CASRPDRAFYEQYF	TGCGCCAGCAGACCGGACAGGGCCTTCTACGAGCAGTACTTC	TRBD1	NA	TRBV5-1	TRBJ2-7
CASSPRGTGGSQAFF	TGTGCCAGCAGCCCACGAGGGACAGGGGGCTCTCAGGCTTTCTTT	TRBD1	NA	TRBV7-2	TRBJ1-1
CASSHRNTGGEYGYTF	TGTGCCAGCAGCCACCGTAATACAGGGGGAGAATATGGCTACACCTTC	TRBD1	once	TRBV3-1/TRBV3-2	TRBJ1-2
CASSTSSGANVLTF	TGTGCCAGCAGTACTAGCTCTGGGGCCAACGTCCTGACTTTC	NA	NA	TRBV6-5	TRBJ2-6
CASSLGPYRDSFNYGYTF	TGTGCCAGCAGCTTAGGACCTTACCGGGACAGCTTTAACTATGGCTACACCTTC	TRBD1	few	TRBV7-6	TRBJ1-2
CASSFRGQEAFF	TGTGCCAGCAGCTTTAGGGGACAGGAAGCTTTCTTT	TRBD1	once	TRBV7-2	TRBJ1-1
CATSRGGGSSYNEQFF	TGTGCCACCAGCAGAGGCGGGGGAAGCTCCTACAATGAGCAGTTCTTC	TRBD2	NA	TRBV15	TRBJ2-1
CASSQGSGTGDSPLHF	TGTGCCAGCAGCCAAGGCTCCGGGACAGGGGATTCACCCCTCCACTTT	TRBD1	NA	TRBV4-2	TRBJ1-6
CASGFTGLAGGLEQFF	TGTGCTAGTGGTTTTACGGGACTAGCGGGGGGGCTTGAGCAGTTCTTC	TRBD2	NA	TRBV12-5	TRBJ2-1
CASSFLGNNEQFF	TGTGCCAGCAGCTTTCTTGGCAACAATGAGCAGTTCTTC	NA	NA	TRBV7-2	TRBJ2-1
CASSARLAAIGGQFF	TGTGCCAGCAGCGCCCGACTAGCGGCCATTGGGGGGCAGTTCTTC	TRBD2	NA	TRBV7-3	TRBJ2-1
CASSPLTELTGELFF	TGTGCCAGTAGTCCACTGACAGAGCTCACCGGGGAGCTGTTTTTT	NA	few	TRBV19	TRBJ2-2
CATSGTGGPGELFF	TGTGCCACCAGTGGGACAGGGGGCCCCGGGGAGCTGTTTTTT	TRBD1	NA	TRBV24-1	TRBJ2-2
CASSLGLAGDPETQYF	TGTGCCAGCAGTTTAGGGCTAGCGGGAGACCCAGAGACCCAGTACTTC	TRBD2	NA	TRBV28	TRBJ2-5
CSVSTRASGNTIYF	TGCAGCGTTTCAACCAGGGCCTCTGGAAACACCATATATTTT	NA	NA	TRBV29-1	TRBJ1-3
CASSPPDRPYEQYF	TGTGCCAGCAGCCCCCCCGACAGGCCCTACGAGCAGTACTTC	NA	NA	TRBV7-2	TRBJ2-7
CASSLESGLHNSPLHF	TGTGCCAGCAGCTTAGAGAGCGGGCTTCACAATTCACCCCTCCACTTT	NA	once	TRBV7-8	TRBJ1-6
CASSQGRAGETQYF	TGTGCCAGCAGCCAAGGTCGAGCAGGAGAGACCCAGTACTTC	NA	NA	TRBV4-2	TRBJ2-5
CATLPFGAQDTQYF	TGTGCCACCCTGCCGTTTGGAGCACAAGATACGCAGTATTTT	NA	NA	TRBV10-3	TRBJ2-3
CASSSGPGGEKLFF	TGTGCCAGCAGCTCCGGACCGGGAGGTGAAAAACTGTTTTTT	NA	NA	TRBV7-9	TRBJ1-4
CAWSVKGPGVGEAFF	TGTGCCTGGAGTGTAAAGGGGCCGGGAGTGGGTGAAGCTTTCTTT	NA	once	TRBV30	TRBJ1-1
CASSLEQGMKDIQYF	TGCGCCAGCAGCTTGGAACAGGGTATGAAGGACATTCAGTACTTC	NA	NA	TRBV5-1	TRBJ2-4
CSAGTNGYTF	TGCAGCGCTGGGACAAATGGCTACACCTTC	NA	NA	TRBV29-1	TRBJ1-2
CSVYSEKLFF	TGCAGCGTTTATTCTGAAAAACTGTTTTTT	NA	once	TRBV29-1	TRBJ1-4
CASSGGGSLSYEQYF	TGTGCCAGCAGCGGGGGGGGTTCACTCTCCTACGAGCAGTACTTC	TRBD2	NA	TRBV2	TRBJ2-7
CARRGSYNSPLHF	TGTGCCAGACGGGGGTCCTATAATTCACCCCTCCACTTT	NA	NA	TRBV2	TRBJ1-6
CASSLTDRPLHF	TGTGCCAGCAGTTTAACTGACAGGCCCCTCCACTTT	NA	NA	TRBV12-3/TRBV12-4	TRBJ1-6
CASSAYRDRAKETQYF	TGTGCCAGTAGTGCTTACCGGGACAGAGCGAAAGAGACCCAGTACTTC	TRBD1	NA	TRBV19	TRBJ2-5
CASSPPQGWAQHF	TGTGCCAGCAGCCCCCCTCAGGGTTGGGCCCAGCATTTT	NA	NA	TRBV7-2	TRBJ1-5
CASSRDRGLRTEAFF	TGTGCCAGCAGCCGAGACAGGGGGTTAAGGACTGAAGCTTTCTTT	TRBD1	NA	TRBV7-6	TRBJ1-1
CASSLGLLAGGKDTQYF	TGTGCCAGCAGCTTAGGCCTCCTAGCGGGGGGGAAAGATACGCAGTATTTT	TRBD2	once	TRBV11-2	TRBJ2-3
CASSTGGYGYTF	TGTGCCAGCAGTACAGGGGGATATGGCTACACCTTC	TRBD1	NA	TRBV3-1/TRBV3-2	TRBJ1-2
CASTPTGTKETQYF	TGTGCCAGCACGCCAACCGGGACAAAAGAGACCCAGTACTTC	NA	NA	TRBV27	TRBJ2-5
CASSYFGYEQYF	TGTGCCAGCAGTTATTTCGGCTACGAGCAGTACTTC	NA	once	TRBV6-2/TRBV6-3	TRBJ2-7
CASSPYRGGQEKLFF	TGTGCCAGCTCACCATACAGGGGTGGGCAAGAAAAACTGTTTTTT	TRBD1	NA	TRBV18	TRBJ1-4
CASSQAGVGAPLHF	TGCGCCAGCAGCCAAGCCGGGGTTGGGGCACCCCTCCACTTT	NA	NA	TRBV4-3	TRBJ1-6
CASSLGTLNTEAFF	TGTGCCAGCAGCTTAGGTACACTGAACACTGAAGCTTTCTTT	NA	NA	TRBV11-1	TRBJ1-1